Included here is one T cell receptor (beta chain) sequence, with context. The same CDR3 also results from other DNA sequences found in this sample. This sample was included in a study of shared clonotypes between healthy human individuals. There are 12 residues in the CDR3. V lost 3 bases and J lost 4, with 4 bases in between. Germline-derived CDR1 and CDR2 are SGHTA and FQGNSA. Generated by immunoSEQ multiplex PCR, the TCRdb table keeps only in-frame clones and is missing some. The profile shows some 2,500,000 clones, 80% to 95% of them singletons. Source material: naive CD4+ T cells from PBMCs. Subset denoted: CD45RA+ positively selected. The TCR was taken from a man between 18 and 35 years old in good health. Some clones in this sample may be carry-over from other donors' samples. The V call is TRBV7-2, the J call TRBJ1-3; D is uncertain. The chain's CDR3 is CASSLAGNTIYF. DNA of the CDR3: TGTGCCAGCAGCTTGGCCGGAAACACCATATATTTT.